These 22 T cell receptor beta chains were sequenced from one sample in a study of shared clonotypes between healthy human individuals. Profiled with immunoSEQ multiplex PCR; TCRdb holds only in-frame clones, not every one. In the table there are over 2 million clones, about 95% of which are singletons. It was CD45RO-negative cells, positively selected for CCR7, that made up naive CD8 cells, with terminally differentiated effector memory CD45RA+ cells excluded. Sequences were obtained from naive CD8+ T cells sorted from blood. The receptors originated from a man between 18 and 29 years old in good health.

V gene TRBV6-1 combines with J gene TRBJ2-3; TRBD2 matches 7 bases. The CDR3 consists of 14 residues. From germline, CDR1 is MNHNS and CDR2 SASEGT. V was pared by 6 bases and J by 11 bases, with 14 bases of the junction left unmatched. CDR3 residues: CASSYQSGALGQYF. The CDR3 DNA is TGTGCCAGCAGCTATCAAAGCGGGGCTTTGGGGCAGTATTTT.

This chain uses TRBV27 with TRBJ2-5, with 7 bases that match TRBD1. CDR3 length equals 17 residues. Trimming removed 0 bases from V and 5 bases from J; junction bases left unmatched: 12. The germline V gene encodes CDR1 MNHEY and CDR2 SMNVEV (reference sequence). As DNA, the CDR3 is TGTGCCAGCAGTTTATCCGTGGGGACAGCTTTACAGGAGACCCAGTACTTC. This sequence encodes CASSLSVGTALQETQYF.

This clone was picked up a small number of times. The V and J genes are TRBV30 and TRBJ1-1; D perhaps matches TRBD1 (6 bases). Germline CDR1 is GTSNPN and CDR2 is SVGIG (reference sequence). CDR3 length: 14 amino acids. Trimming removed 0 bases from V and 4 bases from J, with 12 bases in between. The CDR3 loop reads CAWSVQGEGTEAFF. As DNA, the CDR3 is TGTGCCTGGAGTGTACAGGGTGAGGGCACTGAAGCTTTCTTT.

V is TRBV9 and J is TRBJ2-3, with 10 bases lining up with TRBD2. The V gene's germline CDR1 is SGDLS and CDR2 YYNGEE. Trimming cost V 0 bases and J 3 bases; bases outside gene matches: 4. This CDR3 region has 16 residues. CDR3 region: CASSVDGAGGTDTQYF. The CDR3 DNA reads TGTGCCAGCAGCGTAGACGGAGCGGGAGGGACAGATACGCAGTATTTT. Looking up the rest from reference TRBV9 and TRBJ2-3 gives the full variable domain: DSGVTQTPKHLITATGQRVTLRCSPRSGDLSVYWYQQSLDQGLQFLIQYYNGEERAKGNILERFSAQQFPDLHSELNLSSLELGDSALYFCASSVDGAGGTDTQYFGPGTRLTVL.

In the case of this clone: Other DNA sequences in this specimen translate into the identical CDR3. The CDR3 sequence is CASSLRQSYEQYF. CDR3 sequence (DNA): TGTGCCAGCAGCTTAAGACAGTCCTACGAGCAGTACTTC. V and J are TRBV7-9 and TRBJ2-7; a weak D match, TRBD1 (5 bases). There are 13 residues in the CDR3. Germline-derived CDR1 and CDR2 are SEHNR and FQNEAQ (reference sequence). V lost 2 bases and J lost 1, with 6 bases in between.

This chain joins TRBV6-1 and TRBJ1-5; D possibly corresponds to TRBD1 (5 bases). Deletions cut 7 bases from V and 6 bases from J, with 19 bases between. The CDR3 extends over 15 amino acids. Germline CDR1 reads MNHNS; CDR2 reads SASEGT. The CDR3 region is CASTQLTGGSQPQHF. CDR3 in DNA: TGTGCCAGCACCCAATTAACGGGGGGAAGTCAGCCCCAGCATTTT.

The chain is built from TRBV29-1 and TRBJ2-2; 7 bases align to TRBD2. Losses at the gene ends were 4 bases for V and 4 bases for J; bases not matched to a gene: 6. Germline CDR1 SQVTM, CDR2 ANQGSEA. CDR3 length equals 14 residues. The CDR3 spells CSVALAAPTGELFF. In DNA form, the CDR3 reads TGCAGCGTTGCCCTAGCGGCACCCACCGGGGAGCTGTTTTTT.

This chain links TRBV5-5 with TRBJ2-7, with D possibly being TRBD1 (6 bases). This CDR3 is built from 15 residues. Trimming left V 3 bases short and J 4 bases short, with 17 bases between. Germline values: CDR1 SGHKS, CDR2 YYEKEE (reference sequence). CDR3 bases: TGTGCCAGCAGCTCCGGTGCTGGGGGCCTTTACGAGCAGTACTTC. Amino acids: CASSSGAGGLYEQYF.

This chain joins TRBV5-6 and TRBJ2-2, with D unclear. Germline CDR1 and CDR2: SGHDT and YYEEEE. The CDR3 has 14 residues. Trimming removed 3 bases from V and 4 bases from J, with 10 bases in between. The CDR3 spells CASSSEGSTGELFF. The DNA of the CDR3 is TGTGCCAGCAGCTCCGAAGGTAGCACCGGGGAGCTGTTTTTT.

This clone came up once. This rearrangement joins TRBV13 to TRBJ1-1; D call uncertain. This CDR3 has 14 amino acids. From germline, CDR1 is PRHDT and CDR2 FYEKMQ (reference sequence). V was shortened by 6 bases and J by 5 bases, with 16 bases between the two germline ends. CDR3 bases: TGTGCCAGCAGTTCCCGAGGGTTTGGGACTGAAGCTTTCTTT. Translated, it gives CASSSRGFGTEAFF. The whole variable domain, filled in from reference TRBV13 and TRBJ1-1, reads AAGVIQSPRHLIKEKRETATLKCYPIPRHDTVYWYQQGPGQDPQFLISFYEKMQSDKGSIPDRFSAQQFSDYHSELNMSSLELGDSALYFCASSSRGFGTEAFFGQGTRLTVV.

CDR3 sequence: CASSVGSGNPSTDTQYF. CDR3 DNA sequence: TGTGCCAGCAGCGTAGGTAGCGGCAACCCTAGCACAGATACGCAGTATTTT. The chain recombines TRBV9 with TRBJ2-3, with TRBD2 as a possible D gene (6 bases). V was pared by 0 bases and J by 0 bases, with 14 bases between. Germline V gives CDR1 SGDLS, CDR2 YYNGEE. CDR3 length: 17 residues.

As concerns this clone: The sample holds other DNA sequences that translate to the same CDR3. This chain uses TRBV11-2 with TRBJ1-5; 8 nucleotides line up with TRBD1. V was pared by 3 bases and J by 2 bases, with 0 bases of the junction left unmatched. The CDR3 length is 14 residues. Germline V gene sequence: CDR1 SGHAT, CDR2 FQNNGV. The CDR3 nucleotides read TGTGCCAGCAGCTTGGGACAGGGCAATCAGCCCCAGCATTTT. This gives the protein CASSLGQGNQPQHF.

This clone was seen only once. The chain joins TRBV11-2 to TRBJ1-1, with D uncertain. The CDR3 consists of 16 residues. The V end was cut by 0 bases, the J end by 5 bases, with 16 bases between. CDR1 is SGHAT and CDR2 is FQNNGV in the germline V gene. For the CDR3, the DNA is TGTGCCAGCAGCTTAGAGCCCGACCCGGTCGTAACTGAAGCTTTCTTT. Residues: CASSLEPDPVVTEAFF.

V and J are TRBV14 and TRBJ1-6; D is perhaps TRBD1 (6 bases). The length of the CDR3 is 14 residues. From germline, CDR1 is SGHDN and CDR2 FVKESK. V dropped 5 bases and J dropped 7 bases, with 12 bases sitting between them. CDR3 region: CASSLTGTNSPLHF. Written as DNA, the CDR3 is TGTGCCAGCAGCTTAACAGGGACGAATTCACCCCTCCACTTT.

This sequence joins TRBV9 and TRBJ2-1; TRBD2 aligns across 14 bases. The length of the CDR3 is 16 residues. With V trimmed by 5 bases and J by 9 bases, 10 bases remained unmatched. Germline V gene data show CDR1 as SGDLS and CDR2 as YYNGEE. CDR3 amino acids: CASSKEPGLAGVEQFF. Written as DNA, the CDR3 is TGTGCCAGCAGTAAAGAGCCGGGACTAGCGGGGGTTGAGCAGTTCTTC.

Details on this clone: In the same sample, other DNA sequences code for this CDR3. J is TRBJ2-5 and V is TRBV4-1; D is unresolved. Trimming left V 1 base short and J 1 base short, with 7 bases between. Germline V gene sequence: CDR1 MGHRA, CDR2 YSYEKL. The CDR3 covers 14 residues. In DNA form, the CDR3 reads TGCGCCAGCAGCCAAGTCCGGAGCCAAGAGACCCAGTACTTC. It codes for CASSQVRSQETQYF.

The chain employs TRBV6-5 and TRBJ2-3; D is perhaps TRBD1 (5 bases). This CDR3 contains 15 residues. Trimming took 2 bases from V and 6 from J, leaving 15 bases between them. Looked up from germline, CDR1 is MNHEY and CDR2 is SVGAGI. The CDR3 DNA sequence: TGTGCCAGCAGTTACGGTCAGGGTCCAGGGGATACGCAGTATTTT. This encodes CASSYGQGPGDTQYF.

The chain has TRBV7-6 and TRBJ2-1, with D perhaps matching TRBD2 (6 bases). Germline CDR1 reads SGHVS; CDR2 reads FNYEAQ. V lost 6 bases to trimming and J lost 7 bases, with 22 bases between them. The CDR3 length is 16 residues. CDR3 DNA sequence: TGTGCCAGCAGTAGAGGGGCGCTAGCGCTGGTGAATGAGCAGTTCTTC. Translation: CASSRGALALVNEQFF. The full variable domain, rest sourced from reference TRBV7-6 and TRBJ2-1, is GAGVSQSPRYKVTKRGQDVALRCDPISGHVSLYWYRQALGQGPEFLTYFNYEAQQDKSGLPNDRFSAERPEGSISTLTIQRTEQRDSAMYRCASSRGALALVNEQFFGPGTRLTVL.

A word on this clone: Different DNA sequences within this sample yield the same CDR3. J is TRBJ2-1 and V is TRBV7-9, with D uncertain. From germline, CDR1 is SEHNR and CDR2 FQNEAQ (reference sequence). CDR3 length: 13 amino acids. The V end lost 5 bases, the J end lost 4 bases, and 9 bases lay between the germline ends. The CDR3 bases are TGTGCCAGCAGCCCCCCCACGTACAATGAGCAGTTCTTC. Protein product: CASSPPTYNEQFF.

The CDR3 here is CASSMGQPFEGTDTQYF. CDR3 in DNA: TGTGCCAGCAGCATGGGACAGCCCTTCGAAGGCACAGATACGCAGTATTTT. V usage is TRBV27 and J usage is TRBJ2-3, with 7 positions matching TRBD1. From germline, CDR1 is MNHEY and CDR2 SMNVEV (reference sequence). The CDR3 totals 17 residues. The J segment lost 1 base and the V segment lost 6 bases, leaving 13 bases of the junction unmatched.

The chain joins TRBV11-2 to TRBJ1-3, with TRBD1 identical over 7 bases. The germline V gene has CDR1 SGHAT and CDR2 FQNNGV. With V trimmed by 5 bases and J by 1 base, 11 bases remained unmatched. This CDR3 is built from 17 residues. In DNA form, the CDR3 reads TGTGCCAGCAGCCGAACCTTCGGGACAGCATCTGGAAACACCATATATTTT. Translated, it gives CASSRTFGTASGNTIYF.

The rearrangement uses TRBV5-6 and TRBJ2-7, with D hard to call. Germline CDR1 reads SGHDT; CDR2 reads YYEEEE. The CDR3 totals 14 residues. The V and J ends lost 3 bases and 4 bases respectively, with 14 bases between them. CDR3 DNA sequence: TGTGCCAGCAGCTCTACCGAAGGACCTTACGAGCAGTACTTC. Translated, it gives CASSSTEGPYEQYF. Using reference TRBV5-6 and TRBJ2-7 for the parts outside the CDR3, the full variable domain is DAGVTQSPTHLIKTRGQQVTLRCSPKSGHDTVSWYQQALGQGPQFIFQYYEEEERQRGNFPDRFSGHQFPNYSSELNVNALLLGDSALYLCASSSTEGPYEQYFGPGTRLTVT.